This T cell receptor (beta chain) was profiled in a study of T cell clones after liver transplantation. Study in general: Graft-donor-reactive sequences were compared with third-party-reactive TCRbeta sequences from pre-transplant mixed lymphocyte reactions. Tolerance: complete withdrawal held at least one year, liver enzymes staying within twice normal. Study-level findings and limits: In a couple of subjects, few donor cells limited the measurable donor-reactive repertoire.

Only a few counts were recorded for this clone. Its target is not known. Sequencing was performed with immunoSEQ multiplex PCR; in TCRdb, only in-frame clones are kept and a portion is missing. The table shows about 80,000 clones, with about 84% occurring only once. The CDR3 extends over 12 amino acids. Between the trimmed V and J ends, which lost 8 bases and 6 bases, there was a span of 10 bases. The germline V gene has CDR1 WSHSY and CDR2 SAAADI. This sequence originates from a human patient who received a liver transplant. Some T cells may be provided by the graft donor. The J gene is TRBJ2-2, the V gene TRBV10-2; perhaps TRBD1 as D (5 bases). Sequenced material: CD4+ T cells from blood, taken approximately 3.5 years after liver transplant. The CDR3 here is CASRQSAGELFF. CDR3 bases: TGCGCCAGCCGACAGAGCGCCGGGGAGCTGTTTTTT.